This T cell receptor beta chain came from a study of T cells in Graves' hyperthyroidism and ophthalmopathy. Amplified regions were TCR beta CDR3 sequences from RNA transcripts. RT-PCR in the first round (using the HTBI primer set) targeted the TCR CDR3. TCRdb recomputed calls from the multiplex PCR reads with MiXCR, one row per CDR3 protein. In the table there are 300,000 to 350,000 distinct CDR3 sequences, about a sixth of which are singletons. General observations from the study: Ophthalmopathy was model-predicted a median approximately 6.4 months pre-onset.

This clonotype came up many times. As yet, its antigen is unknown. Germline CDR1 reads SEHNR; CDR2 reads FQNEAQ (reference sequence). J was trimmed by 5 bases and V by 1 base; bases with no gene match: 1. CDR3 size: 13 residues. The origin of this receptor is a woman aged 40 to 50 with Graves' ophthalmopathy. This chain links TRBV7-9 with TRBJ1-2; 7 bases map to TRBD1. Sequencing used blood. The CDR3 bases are TGTGCCAGCAGCTTAGTACAGGGGTATGGCTACACCTTC. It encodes CASSLVQGYGYTF.